The clone carrying this T cell receptor beta chain was found many times. Each molecule of TCR cDNA was tagged with one unique molecular identifier. Using its own MiXCR run on the 5' RACE reads, TCRdb lists one record per CDR3 protein. The repertoire holds approximately 11,000 distinct CDR3 sequences, with 3% to 4.5% as singletons. The sample originates from a study of spatial heterogeneity in lung cancer. Study summary: Among detected sequences, beta-chain ones consistently exceeded alpha-chain ones in number.

The time point here: sample taken at primary tumor resection. Whole RNA from tumor, nontumor lung or frozen PBMC was sequenced unsorted. The specimen comprised normal lung tissue next to the tumor, sampled at surgery. The clonotype was recovered from a male donor with early-stage non-small cell lung cancer.

The CDR3: CSAGPPGQSNQHF. CDR3 coding DNA: TGCAGTGCTGGGCCCCCGGGACAATCAAATCAGCATTTT. V is TRBV20-1 and J is TRBJ1-5; tentatively, D is TRBD1 (6 bases). V lost 5 bases, J lost 13 bases, and 21 bases lay in between. CDR1 and CDR2 from the germline V gene are DFQATT and SNEGSKA (reference sequence). This CDR3 region has 13 residues.